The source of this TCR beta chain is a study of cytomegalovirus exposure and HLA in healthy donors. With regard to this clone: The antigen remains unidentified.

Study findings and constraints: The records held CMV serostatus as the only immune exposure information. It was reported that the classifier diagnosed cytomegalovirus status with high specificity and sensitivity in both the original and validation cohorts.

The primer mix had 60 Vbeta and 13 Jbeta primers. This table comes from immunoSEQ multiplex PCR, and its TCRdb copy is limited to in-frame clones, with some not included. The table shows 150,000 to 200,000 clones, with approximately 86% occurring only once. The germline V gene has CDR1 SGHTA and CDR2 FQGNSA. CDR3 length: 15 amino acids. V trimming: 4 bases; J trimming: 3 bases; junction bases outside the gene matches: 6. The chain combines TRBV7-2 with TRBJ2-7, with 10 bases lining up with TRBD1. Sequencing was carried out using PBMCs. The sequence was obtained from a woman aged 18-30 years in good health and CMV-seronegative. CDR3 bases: TGTGCCAGCAGCTGGCGGCGGGACAGGGGCTACGAGCAGTACTTC. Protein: CASSWRRDRGYEQYF. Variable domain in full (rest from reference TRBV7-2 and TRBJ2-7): GAGVSQSPSNKVTEKGKDVELRCDPISGHTALYWYRQSLGQGLEFLIYFQGNSAPDKSGLPSDRFSAERTGGSVSTLTIQRTQQEDSAVYLCASSWRRDRGYEQYFGPGTRLTVT.